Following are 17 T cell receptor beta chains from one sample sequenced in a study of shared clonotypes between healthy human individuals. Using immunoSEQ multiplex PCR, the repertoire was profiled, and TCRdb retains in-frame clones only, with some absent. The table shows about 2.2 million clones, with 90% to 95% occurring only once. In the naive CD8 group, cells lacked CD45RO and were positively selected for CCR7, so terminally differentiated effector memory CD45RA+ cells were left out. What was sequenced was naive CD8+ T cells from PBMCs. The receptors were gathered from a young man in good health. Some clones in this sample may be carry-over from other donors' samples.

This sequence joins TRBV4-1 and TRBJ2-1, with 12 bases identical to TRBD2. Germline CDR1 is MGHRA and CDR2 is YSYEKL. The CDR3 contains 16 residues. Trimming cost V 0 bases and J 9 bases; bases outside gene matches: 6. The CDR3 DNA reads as TGCGCCAGCAGCCAAGATCAAGGGACTAGCGGGTTTGAGCAGTTCTTC. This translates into CASSQDQGTSGFEQFF.

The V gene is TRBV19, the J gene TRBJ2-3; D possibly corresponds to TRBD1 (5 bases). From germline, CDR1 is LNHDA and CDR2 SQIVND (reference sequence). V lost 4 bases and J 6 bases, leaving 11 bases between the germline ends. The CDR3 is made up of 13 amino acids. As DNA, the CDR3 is TGTGCCAGTAGTACGACAGTTCATGATACGCAGTATTTT. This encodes CASSTTVHDTQYF. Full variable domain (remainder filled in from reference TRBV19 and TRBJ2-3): DGGITQSPKYLFRKEGQNVTLSCEQNLNHDAMYWYRQDPGQGLRLIYYSQIVNDFQKGDIAEGYSVSREKKESFPLTVTSAQKNPTAFYLCASSTTVHDTQYFGPGTRLTVL.

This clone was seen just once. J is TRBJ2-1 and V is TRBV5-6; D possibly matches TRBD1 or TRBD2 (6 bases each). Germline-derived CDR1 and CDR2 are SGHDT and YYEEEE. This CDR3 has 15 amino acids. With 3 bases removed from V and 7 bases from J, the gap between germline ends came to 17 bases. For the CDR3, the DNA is TGTGCCAGCAGCTACCCCGGGGGCGGTGGGAATGAGCAGTTCTTC. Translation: CASSYPGGGGNEQFF.

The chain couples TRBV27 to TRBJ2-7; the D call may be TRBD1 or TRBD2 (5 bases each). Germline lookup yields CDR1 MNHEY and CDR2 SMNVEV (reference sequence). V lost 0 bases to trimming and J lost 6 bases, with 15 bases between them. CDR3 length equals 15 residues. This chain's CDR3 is CASSLSGATQSEQYF. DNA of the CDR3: TGTGCCAGCAGTTTATCCGGGGCAACCCAGAGCGAGCAGTACTTC.

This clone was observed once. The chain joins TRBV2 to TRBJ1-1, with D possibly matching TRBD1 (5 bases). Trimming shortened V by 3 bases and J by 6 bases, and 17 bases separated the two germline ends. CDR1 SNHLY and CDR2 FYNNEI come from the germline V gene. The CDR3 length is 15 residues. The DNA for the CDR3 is TGTGCCAGCAGTGATCCTGTAGTGGGGACCCCTGAAGCTTTCTTT. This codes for CASSDPVVGTPEAFF. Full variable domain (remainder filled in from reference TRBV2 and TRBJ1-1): EPEVTQTPSHQVTQMGQEVILRCVPISNHLYFYWYRQILGQKVEFLVSFYNNEISEKSEIFDDQFSVERPDGSNFTLKIRSTKLEDSAMYFCASSDPVVGTPEAFFGQGTRLTVV.

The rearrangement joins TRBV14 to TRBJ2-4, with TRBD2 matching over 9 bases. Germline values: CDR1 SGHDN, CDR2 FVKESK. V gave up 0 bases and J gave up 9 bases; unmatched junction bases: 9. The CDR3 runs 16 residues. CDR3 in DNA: TGTGCCAGCAGCCAAGACGCGCGGGAGGGCCTCGGCATTCAGTACTTC. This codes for CASSQDAREGLGIQYF.

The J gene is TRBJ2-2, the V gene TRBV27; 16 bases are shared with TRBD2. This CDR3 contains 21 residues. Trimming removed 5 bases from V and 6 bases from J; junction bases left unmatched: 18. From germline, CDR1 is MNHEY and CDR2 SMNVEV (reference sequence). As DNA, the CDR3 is TGTGCCAGCAGTCCCCCGACCGGGACTAGCGGGAGGGGTGGGTACGCCGGGGAGCTGTTTTTT. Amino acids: CASSPPTGTSGRGGYAGELFF.

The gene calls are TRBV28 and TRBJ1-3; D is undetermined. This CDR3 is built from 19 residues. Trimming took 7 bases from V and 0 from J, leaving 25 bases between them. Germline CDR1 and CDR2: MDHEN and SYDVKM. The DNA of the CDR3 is TGTGCCAGCACCACGCCTGCCCGCACCCTTAGCTACTCTGGAAACACCATATATTTT. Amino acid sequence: CASTTPARTLSYSGNTIYF. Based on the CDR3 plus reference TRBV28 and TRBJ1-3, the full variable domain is DVKVTQSSRYLVKRTGEKVFLECVQDMDHENMFWYRQDPGLGLRLIYFSYDVKMKEKGDIPEGYSVSREKKERFSLILESASTNQTSMYLCASTTPARTLSYSGNTIYFGEGSWLTVV.

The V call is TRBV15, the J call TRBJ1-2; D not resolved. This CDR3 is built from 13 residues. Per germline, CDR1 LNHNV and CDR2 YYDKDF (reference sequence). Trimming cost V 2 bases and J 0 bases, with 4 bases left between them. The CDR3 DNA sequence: TGTGCCACCAGCAGAACATCTAACTATGGCTACACCTTC. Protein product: CATSRTSNYGYTF.

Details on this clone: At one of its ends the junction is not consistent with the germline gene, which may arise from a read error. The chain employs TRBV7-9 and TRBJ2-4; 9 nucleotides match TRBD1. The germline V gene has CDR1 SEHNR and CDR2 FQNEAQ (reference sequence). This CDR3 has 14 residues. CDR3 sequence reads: CASTRVGQGPTRDF. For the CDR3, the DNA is TGTGCCAGCACCCGGGTAGGACAGGGGCCTACCCGAGACTTC.

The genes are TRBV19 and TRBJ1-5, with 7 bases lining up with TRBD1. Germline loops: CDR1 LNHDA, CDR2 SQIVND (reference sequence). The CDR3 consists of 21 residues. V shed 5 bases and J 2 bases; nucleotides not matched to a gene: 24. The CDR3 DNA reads TGTGCCAGTAGTGCGAAGAGAAGGACAGGACTAACCCCTGGCGGCAATCAGCCCCAGCATTTT. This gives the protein CASSAKRRTGLTPGGNQPQHF.

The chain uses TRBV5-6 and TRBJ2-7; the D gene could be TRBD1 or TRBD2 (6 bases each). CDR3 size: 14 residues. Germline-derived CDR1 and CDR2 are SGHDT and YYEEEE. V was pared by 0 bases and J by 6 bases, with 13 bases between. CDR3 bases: TGTGCCAGCAGCTTGGGACGGGGGCTTCGCGAGCAGTACTTC. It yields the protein CASSLGRGLREQYF.

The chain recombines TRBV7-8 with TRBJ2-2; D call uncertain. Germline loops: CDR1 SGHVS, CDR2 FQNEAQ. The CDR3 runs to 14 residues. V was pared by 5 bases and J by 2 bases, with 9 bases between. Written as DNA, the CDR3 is TGTGCCAGCAGCCTCCGCCTAAACACCGGGGAGCTGTTTTTT. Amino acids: CASSLRLNTGELFF.

In nucleotides, the CDR3 is TGTGCCTGGTCAACGGGGGTCTACGAGCAGTACTTC. Translated: CAWSTGVYEQYF. V is TRBV30 and J is TRBJ2-7; maybe TRBD2 (6 bases). This CDR3 contains 12 residues. V lost 5 bases to trimming and J lost 3 bases, with 11 bases between them. Germline V gene sequence: CDR1 GTSNPN, CDR2 SVGIG (reference sequence).

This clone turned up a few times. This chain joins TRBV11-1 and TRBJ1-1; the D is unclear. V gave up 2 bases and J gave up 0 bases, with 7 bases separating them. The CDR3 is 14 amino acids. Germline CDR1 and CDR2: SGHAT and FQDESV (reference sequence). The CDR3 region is CASSLSHMNTEAFF. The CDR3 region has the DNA TGTGCCAGCAGCTTATCACATATGAACACTGAAGCTTTCTTT.

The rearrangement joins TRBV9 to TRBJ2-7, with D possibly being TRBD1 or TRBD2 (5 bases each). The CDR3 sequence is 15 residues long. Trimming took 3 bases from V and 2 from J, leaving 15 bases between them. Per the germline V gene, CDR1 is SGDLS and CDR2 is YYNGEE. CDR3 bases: TGTGCCAGCAGCGCAGCAGGGACCTTAGCCTACGAGCAGTACTTC. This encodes CASSAAGTLAYEQYF.

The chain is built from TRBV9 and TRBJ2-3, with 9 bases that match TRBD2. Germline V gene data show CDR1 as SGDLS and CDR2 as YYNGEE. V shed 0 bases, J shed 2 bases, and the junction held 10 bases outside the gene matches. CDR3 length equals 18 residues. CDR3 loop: CASSVAVAGVRATDTQYF. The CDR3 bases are TGTGCCAGCAGCGTAGCAGTAGCGGGAGTACGGGCCACAGATACGCAGTATTTT. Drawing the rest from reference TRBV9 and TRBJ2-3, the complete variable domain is DSGVTQTPKHLITATGQRVTLRCSPRSGDLSVYWYQQSLDQGLQFLIQYYNGEERAKGNILERFSAQQFPDLHSELNLSSLELGDSALYFCASSVAVAGVRATDTQYFGPGTRLTVL.